This T cell receptor beta chain was recovered during a study of shared clonotypes between healthy human individuals. CDR1 MGHRA and CDR2 YSYEKL come from the germline V gene. The CDR3 contains 16 residues. J lost 1 base, V lost 5 bases, and 2 bases had no gene match. Overall study results and limits: Compared with memory subsets, naive subsets generally had larger estimated richness. Represented diversity, genetic and exposure-history alike, was limited by few donors. The sole specimen, blood, was sampled, and tissue repertoires likely differ.

Authors' analysis steps: Sequence data from immunoSEQ were junction-only and lacked quality scores; consequently, filtering differed. Sequenced by immunoSEQ multiplex PCR; TCRdb stores in-frame clones only, minus some. V, J and clone size are taken as reported in that table, and D and trimming were inferred from the DNA itself. The table includes around 320,000 clones, around 87% detected once. With regard to this clone: The target antigen is unknown.

V gene TRBV4-1 combines with J gene TRBJ2-2; 12 positions match TRBD1. This clonotype originated in a man younger than 35 in good health. The sequencing sample was made of memory CD8+ T cells sorted from blood. As for subset: CD45RO+ cells pooled with CCR7-negative TemRA cells. The CDR3 region has the DNA TGCGCCAGCAGCGGGACAGGGGGCCTGAACACCGGGGAGCTGTTTTTT. Translation: CASSGTGGLNTGELFF.